One sample yielded the 29 T cell receptor beta chains listed below, sequenced in a study of CD8 T cells in Susac syndrome. An input of roughly 0.5 to 1 ug of RNA was subjected to reverse transcription using random hexamers. TCRdb re-derived calls from the immunoSEQ multiplex PCR reads in MiXCR, one entry per CDR3 protein. The repertoire consists of under 200,000 distinct CDR3 sequences, with 75% to 95% occurring once and the leading ten covering approximately 0.09%. Sequencing was performed on CD4+ T cells from PBMCs. All receptors derive from a human donor with Susac syndrome.

V and J are TRBV2 and TRBJ1-5; D remains ambiguous. V shed 5 bases and J shed 0 bases, with 14 bases lying between them. The CDR3 consists of 16 residues. Germline CDR1 SNHLY, CDR2 FYNNEI. CDR3 loop: CASSSEAANSNQPQHF. In DNA form, the CDR3 reads TGTGCCAGCAGTAGTGAGGCGGCTAATAGCAATCAGCCCCAGCATTTT.

The gene calls are TRBV24-1 and TRBJ1-5; unclear D gene. In germline, CDR1 is KGHDR, CDR2 SFDVKD. Trimming cost V 1 base and J 2 bases, with 5 bases left between them. The CDR3 has 14 residues. The CDR3 region is CATSDFQGNQPQHF. The CDR3, as DNA: TGTGCCACCAGTGATTTTCAGGGCAATCAGCCCCAGCATTTT.

The CDR3 bases are TGTGCCACCAGCAGTGGGGACTACGAGCAGTACTTC. Amino acid sequence: CATSSGDYEQYF. J is TRBJ2-7 and V is TRBV15; D not resolved. CDR3 length equals 12 residues. Germline lookup yields CDR1 LNHNV and CDR2 YYDKDF (reference sequence). V lost 3 bases and J lost 3, with 6 bases in between.

The chain is built from TRBV2 and TRBJ1-4; D ambiguous. CDR3 size: 13 residues. CDR1 and CDR2 (germline): SNHLY, FYNNEI. V was clipped by 5 bases and J by 5 bases, with 9 bases between them. CDR3 in amino acids: CASSLDVNEKLFF. The CDR3 coding sequence is TGTGCCAGCAGTTTGGACGTGAATGAAAAACTGTTTTTT.

The chain combines TRBV5-1 with TRBJ2-2, with 9 bases aligning to TRBD1. Germline loops: CDR1 SGHRS, CDR2 YFSETQ. V gave up 3 bases and J gave up 3 bases; unmatched junction bases: 9. CDR3 length equals 17 residues. CDR3 amino acids: CASSWTPGQGDTGELFF. The CDR3 bases are TGCGCCAGCAGCTGGACCCCGGGACAGGGAGACACCGGGGAGCTGTTTTTT.

The chain employs TRBV4-1 and TRBJ2-5; no definite D call. V lost 2 bases, J lost 4 bases, and 8 bases lay in between. Germline V gene lookup returns CDR1 MGHRA and CDR2 YSYEKL. The CDR3 consists of 13 residues. The CDR3 loop is CASSQRERETQYF. The CDR3 bases are TGCGCCAGCAGCCAAAGGGAACGAGAGACCCAGTACTTC.

The rearrangement joins TRBV6-5 to TRBJ1-5; the D is unclear. Germline CDR1 MNHEY, CDR2 SVGAGI. V was cut by 6 bases and J by 0 bases, with 9 bases left in between. The CDR3 loop spans 14 amino acids. The CDR3 region is CASSTEYSNQPQHF. The CDR3 DNA is TGTGCCAGCAGCACAGAGTATAGCAATCAGCCCCAGCATTTT.

CDR3 loop: CASSLGDVNTGELFF. CDR3 sequence (DNA): TGTGCCAGCAGCTTAGGGGACGTAAACACCGGGGAGCTGTTTTTT. The chain combines TRBV7-3 with TRBJ2-2; D is perhaps TRBD1 or TRBD2 (5 bases each). V dropped 2 bases and J dropped 2 bases, with 9 bases sitting between them. CDR1 SGHTA and CDR2 FQGTGA come from the germline V gene. The CDR3 spans 15 residues.

This chain joins TRBV6-6 and TRBJ1-5; no clear D gene. V shed 6 bases and J shed 0 bases, with 12 bases lying between them. The CDR3 consists of 15 residues. CDR1 is MNHNY, CDR2 SVGAGI, per germline (reference sequence). Written as DNA, the CDR3 is TGTGCCAGCAGCCGAGGGTTGTATAGCAATCAGCCCCAGCATTTT. This gives the protein CASSRGLYSNQPQHF.

The chain carries TRBV11-2 and TRBJ1-2, with unresolved D. There are 13 residues in the CDR3. V was clipped by 5 bases and J by 6 bases, with 13 bases between them. Germline CDR1 reads SGHAT; CDR2 reads FQNNGV. The CDR3 DNA follows: TGTGCCAGCAGCCCGTCGAACGGCGATGGCTACACCTTC. It codes for CASSPSNGDGYTF.

The chain has TRBV5-1 and TRBJ2-3; tentatively, D is TRBD2 (5 bases). CDR3 length: 16 residues. Per the germline V gene, CDR1 is SGHRS and CDR2 is YFSETQ. V was pared by 2 bases and J by 1 base, with 14 bases between. The CDR3, as DNA: TGCGCCAGCAGCTTAGGCGAGGGAACCCGCACAGATACGCAGTATTTT. Protein product: CASSLGEGTRTDTQYF. Supplemented by reference TRBV5-1 and TRBJ2-3, the full variable domain reads KAGVTQTPRYLIKTRGQQVTLSCSPISGHRSVSWYQQTPGQGLQFLFEYFSETQRNKGNFPGRFSGRQFSNSRSEMNVSTLELGDSALYLCASSLGEGTRTDTQYFGPGTRLTVL.

The V gene is TRBV19, the J gene TRBJ1-1; D is perhaps TRBD1 (5 bases). In germline, CDR1 is LNHDA, CDR2 SQIVND (reference sequence). The CDR3 spans 12 residues. V dropped 7 bases and J dropped 1 base, with 7 bases sitting between them. The CDR3 bases are TGTGCCAGTAACGACAGGAACACTGAAGCTTTCTTT. Residues: CASNDRNTEAFF.

J is TRBJ2-7 and V is TRBV10-3; D might be TRBD2 (6 bases). The CDR3 is 15 amino acids. V dropped 0 bases and J dropped 2 bases, with 11 bases sitting between them. From germline, CDR1 is ENHRY and CDR2 SYGVKD. CDR3 in amino acids: CAISESGTAPYEQYF. CDR3 nucleotide sequence: TGTGCCATCAGTGAGTCTGGGACTGCTCCCTACGAGCAGTACTTC.

The chain recombines TRBV12-3 or TRBV12-4 with TRBJ1-1, with D uncertain. The length of the CDR3 is 12 residues. Trimming removed 8 bases from V and 1 base from J, with 8 bases in between. CDR3 DNA sequence: TGTGCCAGCCGCCTTCAGAACACTGAAGCTTTCTTT. This encodes CASRLQNTEAFF.

The rearrangement uses TRBV6-5 and TRBJ1-1; no firm D call. The CDR3 consists of 14 residues. V lost 7 bases and J 5 bases, leaving 17 bases between the germline ends. CDR1 and CDR2 from the germline V gene are MNHEY and SVGAGI. CDR3 residues: CASNLRTEWTEAFF. CDR3 sequence (DNA): TGTGCCAGCAATTTACGTACTGAATGGACTGAAGCTTTCTTT.

The J gene is TRBJ1-5, the V gene TRBV5-1; D is perhaps TRBD1 (5 bases). Trimming pared 0 bases from V and 4 bases from J, leaving 14 bases between. CDR1 and CDR2 (germline): SGHRS, YFSETQ. The CDR3 runs 16 residues. CDR3 loop: CASSLGGIGGNQPQHF. The CDR3 DNA reads TGCGCCAGCAGCTTGGGGGGGATAGGTGGGAATCAGCCCCAGCATTTT.

V gene TRBV12-3 or TRBV12-4 combines with J gene TRBJ2-5; D perhaps matches TRBD1 (6 bases). Trimming removed 4 bases from V and 9 bases from J, with 12 bases in between. The CDR3 loop spans 12 amino acids. CDR3 nucleotide sequence: TGTGCCAGCAGTTGGGGGCCGGAGGCCCAGTACTTC. Translating it yields CASSWGPEAQYF.

This clonotype was recorded a few times. V and J are TRBV7-2 and TRBJ1-4; D is ambiguous. CDR3 size: 13 residues. Per germline, CDR1 SGHTA and CDR2 FQGNSA. V was cut by 3 bases and J by 0 bases, with 2 bases left in between. CDR3 loop: CASSFSTNEKLFF. Here the CDR3 DNA reads TGTGCCAGCAGCTTTTCAACTAATGAAAAACTGTTTTTT.

The chain employs TRBV12-3 or TRBV12-4 and TRBJ1-2; D gene uncertain. Trimming cost V 2 bases and J 7 bases, with 14 bases left between them. This CDR3 has 14 residues. This chain's CDR3 is CASSLRVAGSGYTF. In DNA, the CDR3 is TGTGCCAGCAGTTTACGGGTTGCGGGTTCTGGCTACACCTTC.

CDR3 residues: CASSLDQRNRQYF. CDR3 DNA sequence: TGTGCCAGCAGCTTAGATCAAAGGAACAGGCAGTACTTC. The chain combines TRBV13 with TRBJ2-7, with D unresolved. Germline V gene lookup returns CDR1 PRHDT and CDR2 FYEKMQ (reference sequence). This CDR3 is built from 13 residues. Trimming stripped 1 base from V and 9 bases from J, with 13 bases between.

The V gene is TRBV21-1, the J gene TRBJ2-2; TRBD1 is the table's D call, not checked against the DNA. TRBV21-1 is listed as a pseudogene. The CDR3 is 13 amino acids. The CDR3 protein is CATRDKNTGELFF. As DNA, the CDR3 is TGTGCCACCCGGGACAAAAACACCGGGGAGCTGTTTTTT.

The chain recombines TRBV7-3 with TRBJ2-5, with 9 nucleotides matching TRBD2. Germline V CDR1 and CDR2: SGHTA, FQGTGA. V shed 4 bases and J 5 bases; nucleotides not matched to a gene: 8. The length of the CDR3 is 15 residues. The CDR3 sequence: CASSSTAGGAETQYF. The CDR3 DNA follows: TGTGCCAGCAGCTCTACAGCGGGAGGTGCGGAGACCCAGTACTTC.

This clonotype showed up just a few times. J is TRBJ2-6 and V is TRBV19, with no clear D. The V end lost 6 bases, the J end lost 3 bases, and 3 bases lay between the germline ends. The CDR3 consists of 12 residues. Germline V gives CDR1 LNHDA, CDR2 SQIVND (reference sequence). The CDR3 spells CASSVGANVLTF. The CDR3 DNA is TGTGCCAGTAGCGTTGGGGCCAACGTCCTGACTTTC.

The CDR3 here is CASSLLGTQDSNQPQHF. The DNA for the CDR3 is TGTGCCAGCAGCTTGCTAGGGACCCAGGATAGCAATCAGCCCCAGCATTTT. The V call is TRBV5-6, the J call TRBJ1-5; D possibly corresponds to TRBD1 (5 bases). The CDR3 runs 17 residues. V lost 1 base and J 0 bases, leaving 14 bases between the germline ends. Germline CDR1 is SGHDT and CDR2 is YYEEEE.

V and J are TRBV10-3 and TRBJ2-1; tentatively, D is TRBD1 or TRBD2 (5 bases each). The V end was cut by 10 bases, the J end by 9 bases, with 16 bases between. The CDR3 runs to 12 residues. Per germline, CDR1 ENHRY and CDR2 SYGVKD. The CDR3 sequence: CASAPGRGEQFF. CDR3 sequence (DNA): TGTGCCAGCGCCCCGGGACGAGGTGAGCAGTTCTTC.

This chain uses TRBV6-5 with TRBJ1-5; no clear D gene. The V and J ends lost 0 bases and 6 bases respectively, with 12 bases between them. The germline V gene has CDR1 MNHEY and CDR2 SVGAGI. The CDR3 has 15 amino acids. The CDR3 DNA sequence: TGTGCCAGCAGTTACTCCCTGGGAGAATCTCAGCCCCAGCATTTT. It yields the protein CASSYSLGESQPQHF.

V is TRBV27 and J is TRBJ2-5; 15 nucleotides agree with TRBD2. The CDR3 is 17 amino acids. The germline gives CDR1 MNHEY, CDR2 SMNVEV (reference sequence). With 5 bases clipped from V and 5 bases from J, the junction kept 9 bases outside the gene matches. CDR3 amino acids: CASSPLGLAGGRETQYF. The CDR3 nucleotides read TGTGCCAGCAGTCCCCTCGGACTAGCGGGGGGGAGGGAGACCCAGTACTTC.

The rearrangement joins TRBV20-1 to TRBJ2-1, with 7 bases that match TRBD2. Unmatched junction bases numbered 8, after V lost 1 base and J lost 8 bases. The length of the CDR3 is 14 residues. Germline values: CDR1 DFQATT, CDR2 SNEGSKA (reference sequence). DNA of the CDR3: TGCAGTGCTAGAGCCAGTACTAGCGTTCATGAGCAGTTCTTC. It translates to CSARASTSVHEQFF.

The chain carries TRBV6-2 or TRBV6-3 and TRBJ2-5; 9 bases line up with TRBD1. This CDR3 contains 15 residues. CDR1 MNHEY and CDR2 SVGEGT come from the germline V gene. With 2 bases clipped from V and 2 bases from J, the junction kept 3 bases outside the gene matches. CDR3: CASSYDRGGQETQYF. The CDR3 nucleotides read TGTGCCAGCAGTTACGACAGGGGGGGGCAAGAGACCCAGTACTTC.